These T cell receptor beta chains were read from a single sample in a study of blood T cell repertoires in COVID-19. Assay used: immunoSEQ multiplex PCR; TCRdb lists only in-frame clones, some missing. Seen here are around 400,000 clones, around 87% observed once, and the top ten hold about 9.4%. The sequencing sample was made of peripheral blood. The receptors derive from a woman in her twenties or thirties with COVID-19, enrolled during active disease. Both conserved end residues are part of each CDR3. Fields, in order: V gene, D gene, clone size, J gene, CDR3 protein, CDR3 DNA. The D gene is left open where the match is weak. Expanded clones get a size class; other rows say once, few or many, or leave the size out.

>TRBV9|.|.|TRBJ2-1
CASSVFSEVYNEQFF
TGTGCCAGCAGCGTATTCTCAGAAGTGTACAATGAGCAGTTCTTC
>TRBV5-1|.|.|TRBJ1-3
CASSTGDTASGNTIYF
TGCGCCAGCAGCACCGGGGACACCGCCTCTGGAAACACCATATATTTT
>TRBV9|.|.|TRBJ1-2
CASGSSTRSGYTF
TGTGCCAGCGGGTCCTCAACCCGGAGCGGCTACACCTTC
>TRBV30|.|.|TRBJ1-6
CAWITGIGSPLHF
TGTGCCTGGATTACAGGGATCGGTTCACCCCTCCACTTT
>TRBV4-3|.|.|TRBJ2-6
CASSQDRGGANVLTF
TGCGCCAGCAGCCAAGACAGGGGTGGGGCCAACGTCCTGACTTTC
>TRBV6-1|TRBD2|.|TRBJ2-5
CASSEPGREAQETQYF
TGTGCCAGCAGTGAACCCGGGCGGGAGGCCCAAGAGACCCAGTACTTC
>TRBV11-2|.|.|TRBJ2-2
CASSSTGPGELFF
TGTGCCAGCAGCTCTACAGGGCCCGGGGAGCTGTTTTTT
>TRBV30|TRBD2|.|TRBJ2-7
CAWRSGSKEQYF
TGTGCCTGGAGGAGCGGGAGTAAGGAGCAGTACTTC
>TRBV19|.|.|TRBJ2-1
CASSQGRAMIGEQFF
TGTGCCAGTTCACAGGGCAGGGCAATGATTGGTGAGCAGTTCTTC
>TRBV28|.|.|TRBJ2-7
CASSSHGGPSSYEQYF
TGTGCCAGCAGTTCCCACGGAGGGCCTAGCTCCTACGAGCAGTACTTC
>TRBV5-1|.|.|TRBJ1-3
CASSLGAGGGNTIYF
TGCGCCAGCAGCTTGGGGGCAGGTGGTGGAAACACCATATATTTT
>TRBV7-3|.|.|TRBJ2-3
CAPPLGGRCTDTQYF
TGTGCCCCCCCCCTCGGAGGGCGATGCACAGATACGCAGTATTTT
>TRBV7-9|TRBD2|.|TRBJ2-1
CASSVTSGSYNEQFF
TGTGCCAGCAGCGTTACTAGCGGGAGCTACAATGAGCAGTTCTTC
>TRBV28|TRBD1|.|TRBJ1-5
CASSLWQGVRPQHF
TGTGCCAGCAGTTTATGGCAGGGGGTCAGGCCCCAGCATTTT
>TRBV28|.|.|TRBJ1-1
CASSRRTANTEAFF
TGTGCCAGCAGTCGTCGGACAGCGAACACTGAAGCTTTCTTT
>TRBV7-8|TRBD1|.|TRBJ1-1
CASSSSGTGRTEAFF
TGTGCCAGCAGCTCCTCCGGGACAGGGAGGACTGAAGCTTTCTTT
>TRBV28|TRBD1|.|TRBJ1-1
CASSLDRVVTEAFF
TGTGCCAGCAGTTTAGACAGGGTTGTGACTGAAGCTTTCTTT
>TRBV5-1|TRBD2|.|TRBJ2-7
CASSVGGGTYEQYF
TGCGCCAGCAGCGTGGGGGGAGGGACCTACGAGCAGTACTTC
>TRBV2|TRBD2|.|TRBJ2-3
CASSELAGADTQYF
TGTGCCAGCAGTGAATTAGCGGGAGCAGATACGCAGTATTTT
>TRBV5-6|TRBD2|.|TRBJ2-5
CASSLWTSGSLETQYF
TGTGCCAGCAGCCTATGGACTAGCGGGAGCCTGGAGACCCAGTACTTC
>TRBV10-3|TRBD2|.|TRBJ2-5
CAISEASGRASQSETQYF
TGTGCCATCAGTGAGGCTAGCGGGAGGGCCAGCCAATCGGAGACCCAGTACTTC
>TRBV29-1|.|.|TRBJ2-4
CSVESRSGAKNIQYF
TGCAGCGTTGAAAGCAGGTCGGGGGCCAAAAACATTCAGTACTTC
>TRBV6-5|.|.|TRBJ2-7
CASSSSYRGEQYF
.
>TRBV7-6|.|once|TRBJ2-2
CASSLAQGGMSGELFF
TGTGCCAGCAGCTTAGCCCAGGGGGGCATGTCCGGGGAGCTGTTTTTT
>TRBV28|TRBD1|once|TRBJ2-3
CASFGQDTDTQYF
TGTGCCAGTTTCGGACAGGACACAGATACGCAGTATTTT
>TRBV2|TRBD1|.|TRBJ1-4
CASYRGTNEKLFF
TGTGCCAGCTACAGGGGAACTAATGAAAAACTGTTTTTT
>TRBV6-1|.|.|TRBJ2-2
CASSATGVGNTGELFF
TGTGCCAGCAGTGCGACGGGAGTAGGGAACACCGGGGAGCTGTTTTTT
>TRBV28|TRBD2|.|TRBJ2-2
CASSFSGGAGELFF
TGTGCCAGCAGTTTTTCCGGGGGGGCCGGGGAGCTGTTTTTT
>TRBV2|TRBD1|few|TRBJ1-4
CASSPPIQGAGGEKLFF
TGTGCCAGCAGTCCTCCTATACAGGGGGCTGGAGGTGAAAAACTGTTTTTT
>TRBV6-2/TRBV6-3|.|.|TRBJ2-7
CASSYPREQYF
TGTGCCAGCAGTTACCCGAGAGAGCAGTACTTC
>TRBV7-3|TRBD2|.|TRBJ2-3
CASSPGTSGSTDTQYF
TGTGCCAGCAGCCCTGGGACTAGCGGGAGCACAGATACGCAGTATTTT
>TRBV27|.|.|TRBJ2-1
CASSGVYNEQFF
TGTGCCAGCAGCGGGGTCTACAATGAGCAGTTCTTC
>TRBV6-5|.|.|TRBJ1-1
CASKRGTNTEAFF
TGTGCCAGCAAAAGGGGGACAAACACTGAAGCTTTCTTT
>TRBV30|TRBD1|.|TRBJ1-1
CAWSLTGGVVVTEAFF
TGTGCCTGGAGTCTGACAGGGGGAGTGGTAGTGACTGAAGCTTTCTTT
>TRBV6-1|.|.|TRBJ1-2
CASSEARGSYGYTF
TGTGCCAGCAGTGAAGCCCGGGGGAGCTATGGCTACACCTTC
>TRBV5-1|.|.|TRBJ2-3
CASSQRGTQYF
TGCGCCAGCAGCCAAAGGGGTACGCAGTATTTT
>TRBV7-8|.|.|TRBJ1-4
CASSFVDEKLFF
TGTGCCAGCAGCTTCGTTGATGAAAAACTGTTTTTT
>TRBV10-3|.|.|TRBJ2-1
CAISPENNEQFF
TGTGCCATCAGTCCCGAGAACAATGAGCAGTTCTTC
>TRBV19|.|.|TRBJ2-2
CASRRNTGELFF
TGTGCCAGTAGGCGTAACACCGGGGAGCTGTTTTTT
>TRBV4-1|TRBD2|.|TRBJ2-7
CASSQILAGSYEQYF
TGCGCCAGCAGCCAAATCCTAGCGGGGTCCTACGAGCAGTACTTC
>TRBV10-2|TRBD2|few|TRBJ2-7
CASSSSGSGYEQYF
TGCGCCAGCAGTTCTAGCGGGAGTGGATACGAGCAGTACTTC
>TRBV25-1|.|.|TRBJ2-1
CASSSRDTYNEQFF
TGTGCCAGCAGTTCCAGGGACACGTACAATGAGCAGTTCTTC